What follows are 7 T cell receptor beta chains derived from one specimen sequenced in a study of cytomegalovirus exposure and HLA in healthy donors. The PCR made use of 60 Vbeta and 13 Jbeta primers. Here immunoSEQ multiplex PCR was the method, and the copy in TCRdb shows in-frame clones only, minus some. The sample has about 100,000 clones; around 77% are singletons. Source material: PBMCs. The source of these receptors is a male donor in good health and CMV-seropositive.

This rearrangement joins TRBV6-4 to TRBJ2-7; a possible D gene is TRBD1 (5 bases). V lost 6 bases to trimming and J lost 0 bases, with 12 bases between them. Looked up from germline, CDR1 is MRHNA and CDR2 is SNTAGT. The CDR3 has 14 amino acids. CDR3 in DNA: TGTGCCAGCAGAGGGGCCTCCCTCTCCTACGAGCAGTACTTC. Amino acid sequence: CASRGASLSYEQYF.

The genes are TRBV7-2 and TRBJ2-4; TRBD2 matches 8 bases. The trim removed 0 bases at V and 1 base at J, leaving 5 bases unmatched. Germline lookup yields CDR1 SGHTA and CDR2 FQGNSA. The CDR3 runs to 17 residues. CDR3 nucleotides: TGTGCCAGCAGCTTAGCGCCGGGCGGGGGGGCCAAAAACATTCAGTACTTC. Its protein product is CASSLAPGGGAKNIQYF.

The genes are TRBV4-1 and TRBJ2-7; the match to TRBD2 covers 7 bases. J lost 5 bases, V lost 2 bases, and 9 bases had no gene match. The CDR3 extends over 15 amino acids. CDR1 and CDR2 (germline): MGHRA, YSYEKL. CDR3 protein: CASSQISAGPDEQYF. DNA of the CDR3: TGCGCCAGCAGCCAAATATCAGCGGGGCCAGACGAGCAGTACTTC.

The chain uses TRBV19 and TRBJ2-5; 10 bases agree with TRBD1. Trimming removed 4 bases from V and 5 bases from J; junction bases left unmatched: 10. Germline values: CDR1 LNHDA, CDR2 SQIVND (reference sequence). This CDR3 has 16 residues. The CDR3 DNA reads TGTGCCAGTAGTAGGGGGACAGGGGAGGTAGTGGAGACCCAGTACTTC. This sequence encodes CASSRGTGEVVETQYF.

This clone was recorded once. This chain connects TRBV2 to TRBJ1-4; 9 bases fit TRBD1. Trimming at V came to 4 bases and at J to 5 bases, leaving 2 bases not matched to a gene. The CDR3 has 14 amino acids. CDR1 is SNHLY and CDR2 is FYNNEI in the germline V gene. The CDR3 DNA reads TGTGCCAGCAGTGGGGACAGGGAAAATGAAAAACTGTTTTTT. Amino acid sequence: CASSGDRENEKLFF.

This chain links TRBV6-5 with TRBJ2-7; D may be TRBD1 (6 bases). V gave up 4 bases and J gave up 6 bases, with 13 bases separating them. The CDR3 extends over 13 amino acids. Germline values: CDR1 MNHEY, CDR2 SVGAGI. As DNA, the CDR3 is TGTGCCAGCAGTTTGGACAGTTCGGGCGAGCAGTACTTC. Translating gives CASSLDSSGEQYF.

V is TRBV11-2 and J is TRBJ2-4; weak D call: TRBD2 (5 bases). The CDR3 totals 17 residues. CDR1 is SGHAT, CDR2 FQNNGV, per germline. The V gene lost 1 base and the J gene lost 0 bases, with 13 bases spanning the gap. The CDR3 region has the DNA TGTGCCAGCAGCTTAGGATTACGGGGAACAGCCAAAAACATTCAGTACTTC. Residues: CASSLGLRGTAKNIQYF.